This is a list of T cell receptor beta chains from one sample in a study of cytomegalovirus exposure and HLA in healthy donors. Clones were read by immunoSEQ multiplex PCR, and TCRdb kept only the in-frame ones, dropping some. This table has about 70,000 clones, approximately 82% appearing once. Input material: PBMCs. The receptors were gathered from a girl aged 5-17 years in good health and CMV-seropositive. Both conserved end residues are part of each CDR3.

j_call: TRBJ1-5; v_call: TRBV6-1; cdr3_aa: CASSEADYSNQPQHF
j_call: TRBJ2-1; v_call: TRBV5-4; cdr3_aa: CASAQSHPWAGPLAPQFF
j_call: TRBJ1-5; v_call: TRBV10-3; cdr3_aa: CATGTGGNQPQHF
j_call: TRBJ2-2; v_call: TRBV13; cdr3_aa: CASSLPGLHTGELFF
j_call: TRBJ2-7; v_call: TRBV30; cdr3_aa: CAWSFRDRDYEQYF
j_call: TRBJ2-3; v_call: TRBV4-2; cdr3_aa: CASSQDAGGAIDTQYF
j_call: TRBJ2-1; v_call: TRBV7-9; cdr3_aa: CASSLGGSWMLNEQFF
j_call: TRBJ2-7; v_call: TRBV2; cdr3_aa: CASTTSLTEQYF
j_call: TRBJ2-3; v_call: TRBV9; cdr3_aa: CASSITGLYTDTQYF
j_call: TRBJ2-7; v_call: TRBV29-1; cdr3_aa: CSVGEGRYEQYF
j_call: TRBJ2-7; v_call: TRBV6-1; cdr3_aa: CASSEQRLQPYEQYF
j_call: TRBJ1-6; v_call: TRBV2; cdr3_aa: CASRGARRSPLHF
j_call: TRBJ2-2; v_call: TRBV6-5; cdr3_aa: CASSRGGNTGELFF
j_call: TRBJ1-5; v_call: TRBV4-2; cdr3_aa: CASSQDLGHRDQPQHF
j_call: TRBJ2-3; v_call: TRBV5-1; cdr3_aa: CASSLSLAGTDTQYF
j_call: TRBJ1-1; v_call: TRBV9; cdr3_aa: CASSVDPEAGVRTEAFF
j_call: TRBJ2-2; v_call: TRBV4-1; cdr3_aa: CASSQLGQGQELFF
j_call: TRBJ2-5; v_call: TRBV7-7; cdr3_aa: CASSSGQETQYF
j_call: TRBJ1-1; v_call: TRBV5-5; cdr3_aa: CASSLVQLNTEAFF
j_call: TRBJ2-7; v_call: TRBV5-4; cdr3_aa: CASSYARDRGRGEQYF
j_call: TRBJ1-2; v_call: TRBV9; cdr3_aa: CASSVAGRGNYGYTF
j_call: TRBJ2-2; v_call: TRBV9; cdr3_aa: CASSVEVGRTGELFF
j_call: TRBJ1-2; v_call: TRBV11-2; cdr3_aa: CASRSGVYGYTF
j_call: TRBJ2-7; v_call: TRBV11-2; cdr3_aa: CASSLEGLAYEQYF
j_call: TRBJ2-7; v_call: TRBV2; cdr3_aa: CASSDLAWRAISYEQYF
j_call: TRBJ2-7; v_call: TRBV11-2; cdr3_aa: CASSPRGGDSYEQYF